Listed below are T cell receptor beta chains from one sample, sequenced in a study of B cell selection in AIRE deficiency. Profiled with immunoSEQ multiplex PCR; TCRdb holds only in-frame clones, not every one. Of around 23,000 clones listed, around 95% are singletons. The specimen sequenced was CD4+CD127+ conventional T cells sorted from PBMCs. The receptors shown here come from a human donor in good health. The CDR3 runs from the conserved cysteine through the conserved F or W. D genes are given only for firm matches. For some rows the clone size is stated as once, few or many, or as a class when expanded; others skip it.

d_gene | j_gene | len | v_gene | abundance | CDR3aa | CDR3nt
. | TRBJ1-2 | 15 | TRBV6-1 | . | CASSEATAVGYGYTF | TGTGCCAGCAGTGAAGCGACGGCGGTGGGATATGGCTACACCTTC
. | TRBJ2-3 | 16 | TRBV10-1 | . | CASSEAAYSRTDTQYF | TGCGCCAGCAGTGAGGCGGCCTACTCCCGCACAGATACGCAGTATTTT
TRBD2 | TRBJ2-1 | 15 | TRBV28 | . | CASNLGGALGAEQFF | TGTGCCAGCAACCTCGGGGGGGCCCTCGGAGCTGAGCAGTTCTTC
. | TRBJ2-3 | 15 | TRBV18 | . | CASSPNSIGADTQYF | TGTGCCAGCTCACCGAACTCAATTGGGGCAGATACGCAGTATTTT
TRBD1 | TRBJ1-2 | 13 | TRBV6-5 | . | CASSEMTGDGYTF | TGTGCCAGCAGTGAAATGACAGGGGATGGCTACACCTTC
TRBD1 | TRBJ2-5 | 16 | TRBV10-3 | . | CAISVTPGQGQETQYF | TGTGCCATCAGTGTGACCCCTGGACAGGGGCAAGAGACCCAGTACTTC
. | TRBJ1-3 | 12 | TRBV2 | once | CASSVSGNTIYF | TGTGCCAGCAGTGTCAGCGGAAACACCATATATTTT
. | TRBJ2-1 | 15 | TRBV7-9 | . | CASSLAGTLVHEQFF | TGTGCCAGCAGCTTAGCCGGGACTTTGGTCCATGAGCAGTTCTTC
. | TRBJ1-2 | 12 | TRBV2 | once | CASSAQSYGYTF | TGTGCCAGCAGTGCACAAAGCTATGGCTACACCTTC
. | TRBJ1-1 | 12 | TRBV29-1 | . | CSVGIGPYEAFF | TGCAGCGTTGGGATCGGTCCTTATGAAGCTTTCTTT
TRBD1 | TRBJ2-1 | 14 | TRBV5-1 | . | CASSLRTGSNEQFF | TGCGCCAGCAGCTTGCGGACAGGGTCGAATGAGCAGTTCTTC
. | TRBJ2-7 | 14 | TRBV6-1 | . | CASSPLTTTNEQYF | TGTGCCAGCAGTCCCTTGACCACTACCAACGAGCAGTACTTC
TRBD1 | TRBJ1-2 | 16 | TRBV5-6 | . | CASSLDGEQGASGYTF | TGTGCCAGCAGCTTGGACGGGGAACAGGGGGCTTCTGGCTACACCTTC
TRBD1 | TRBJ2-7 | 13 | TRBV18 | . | CASRRGQGNEQYF | TGTGCCAGCCGCCGGGGACAGGGGAACGAGCAGTACTTC
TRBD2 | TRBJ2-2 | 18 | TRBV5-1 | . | CASSLASPLAGVAGELFF | TGCGCCAGCAGCTTGGCCTCCCCCCTAGCGGGAGTTGCTGGGGAGCTGTTTTTT
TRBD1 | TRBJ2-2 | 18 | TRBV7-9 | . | CASSPSRDREWYTGELFF | TGTGCCAGCAGCCCGTCCCGGGACAGGGAATGGTACACCGGGGAGCTGTTTTTT
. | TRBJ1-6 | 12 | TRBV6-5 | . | CASSYLNSPLHF | TGTGCCAGCAGTTATCTGAATTCACCCCTCCACTTT
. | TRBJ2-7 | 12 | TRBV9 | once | CASSVGDYEQYF | TGTGCCAGCAGCGTAGGGGACTACGAGCAGTACTTC
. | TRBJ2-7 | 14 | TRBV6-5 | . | CASSPKKRQPEQYF | TGTGCCAGCAGTCCCAAAAAACGACAGCCGGAGCAGTACTTC
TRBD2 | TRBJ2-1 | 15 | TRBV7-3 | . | CASSTGTSGYNEQFF | TGTGCCAGCAGCACTGGGACTAGCGGCTACAATGAGCAGTTCTTC
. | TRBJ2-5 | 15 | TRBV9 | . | CASSVDSITQETQYF | TGTGCCAGCAGCGTTGACAGCATAACACAAGAGACCCAGTACTTC
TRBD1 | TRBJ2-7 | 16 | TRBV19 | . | CASSTAGTGISYEQYF | TGTGCCAGTAGTACCGCCGGGACAGGGATCTCCTACGAGCAGTACTTC
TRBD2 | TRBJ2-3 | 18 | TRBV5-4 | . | CASSPGLAGATSTDTQYF | TGTGCCAGCAGCCCGGGACTAGCGGGGGCTACTAGCACAGATACGCAGTATTTT
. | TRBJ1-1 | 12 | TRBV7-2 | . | CASSLDEGAAFF | TGTGCCAGCAGCTTAGATGAGGGAGCAGCTTTCTTT
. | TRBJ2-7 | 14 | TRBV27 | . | CASSLWGRTGEQYF | TGTGCCAGCAGTTTGTGGGGCCGAACCGGCGAGCAGTACTTC
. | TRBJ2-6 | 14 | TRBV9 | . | CASSVLPGANVLTF | TGTGCCAGCAGCGTATTGCCTGGGGCCAACGTCCTGACTTTC
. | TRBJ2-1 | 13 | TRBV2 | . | CASSGSRSWEQFF | TGTGCCAGCAGCGGATCTAGGTCTTGGGAGCAGTTCTTC
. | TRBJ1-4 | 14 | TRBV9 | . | CASGGQGSNEKLFF | TGTGCCAGCGGGGGCCAGGGATCTAATGAAAAACTGTTTTTT
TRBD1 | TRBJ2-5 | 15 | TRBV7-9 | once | CASSLGRGPGETQYF | TGTGCCAGCAGCTTAGGAAGGGGGCCAGGAGAGACCCAGTACTTC
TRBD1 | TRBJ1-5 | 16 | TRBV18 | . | CASSPRQGLVVQPQHF | TGTGCCAGCTCACCTAGACAGGGACTGGTGGTTCAGCCCCAGCATTTT
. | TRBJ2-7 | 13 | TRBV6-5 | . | CASSRGSAYEQYF | TGTGCCAGCAGTCGGGGTTCCGCCTACGAGCAGTACTTC
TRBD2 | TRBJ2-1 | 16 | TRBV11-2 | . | CASRIPGTSAYNEQFF | TGTGCCAGCAGGATACCCGGGACTAGCGCTTACAATGAGCAGTTCTTC
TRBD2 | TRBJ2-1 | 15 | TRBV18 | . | CASSPSGRAYNEQFF | TGTGCCAGCTCTCCGAGCGGGAGGGCCTACAATGAGCAGTTCTTC
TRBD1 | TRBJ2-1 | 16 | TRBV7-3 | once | CASSPTSGQGANEQFF | TGTGCCAGCAGCCCCACCTCCGGACAGGGGGCAAATGAGCAGTTCTTC
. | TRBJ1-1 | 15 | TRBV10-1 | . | CASSESAQGSLEAFF | TGCGCCAGCAGTGAGTCGGCGCAGGGCAGCCTGGAAGCTTTCTTT
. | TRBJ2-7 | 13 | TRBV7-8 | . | CASSLASSVEVFF | TGTGCCAGCAGCTTAGCGTCGTCTGTAGAAGTTTTCTTC
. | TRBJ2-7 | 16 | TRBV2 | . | CASSETRAGGAYEQYF | TGTGCCAGCAGTGAAACGAGGGCAGGGGGGGCCTACGAGCAGTACTTC
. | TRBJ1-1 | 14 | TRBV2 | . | CASSELQSSTEAFF | TGTGCCAGCAGTGAGCTCCAATCGAGCACTGAAGCTTTCTTT
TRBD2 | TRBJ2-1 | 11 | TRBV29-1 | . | CSVGEGHEQFF | TGCAGCGTTGGGGAGGGGCATGAGCAGTTCTTC
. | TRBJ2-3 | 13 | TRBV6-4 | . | CASSDSLTDTQYF | TGTGCCAGCAGTGATAGTCTCACAGATACGCAGTATTTT
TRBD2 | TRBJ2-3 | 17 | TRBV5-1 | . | CASSLGPTSGRADTQYF | TGCGCCAGCAGCTTGGGGCCGACTAGCGGGAGGGCAGATACGCAGTATTTT
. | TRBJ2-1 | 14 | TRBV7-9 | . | CASSSGPSYNEQFF | TGTGCCAGCAGCTCGGGACCGTCCTACAATGAGCAGTTCTTC
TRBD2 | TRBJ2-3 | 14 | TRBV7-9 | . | CASSLGLAADTQYF | TGTGCCAGCAGCTTAGGACTAGCTGCAGATACGCAGTATTTT
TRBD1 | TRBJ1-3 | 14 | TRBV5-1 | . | CASSGGTGGNTIYF | TGCGCCAGCAGCGGCGGGACAGGGGGAAACACCATATATTTT
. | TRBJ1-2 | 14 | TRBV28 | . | CASSLQGPNYGYTF | TGTGCCAGCAGCCTACAGGGACCAAACTATGGCTACACCTTC
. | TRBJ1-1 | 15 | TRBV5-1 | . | CASSLGTGHGTEAFF | TGCGCCAGCAGCTTGGGAACAGGGCACGGCACTGAAGCTTTCTTT
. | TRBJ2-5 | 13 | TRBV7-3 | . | CASSLGRQETQYF | TGTGCCAGCAGCTTGGGCAGACAAGAGACCCAGTACTTC
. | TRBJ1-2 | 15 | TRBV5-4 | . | CASSSGRVGNYGYTF | TGTGCCAGCAGCTCTGGCAGGGTTGGTAACTATGGCTACACCTTC
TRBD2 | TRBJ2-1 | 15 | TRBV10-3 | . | CAISVASGVGDEQFF | TGTGCCATCAGTGTCGCTAGCGGGGTTGGGGATGAGCAGTTCTTC
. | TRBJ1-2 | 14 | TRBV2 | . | CASSEEEGGYGYTF | TGTGCCAGCAGTGAGGAAGAGGGAGGCTATGGCTACACCTTC
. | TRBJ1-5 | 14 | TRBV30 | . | CAWSSGAGNQPQHF | TGTGCCTGGAGTTCCGGGGCCGGGAATCAGCCCCAGCATTTT
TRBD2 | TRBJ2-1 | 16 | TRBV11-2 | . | CASSRGTSGAHNEQFF | TGTGCCAGCAGCCGAGGGACTAGCGGGGCCCACAATGAGCAGTTCTTC
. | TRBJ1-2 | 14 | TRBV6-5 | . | CASHPPGHMYGYTF | TGTGCCAGCCACCCTCCCGGGCATATGTATGGCTACACCTTC
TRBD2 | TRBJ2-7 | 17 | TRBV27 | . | CASSLRTSGTSAYEQYF | TGTGCCAGCAGTTTAAGGACTAGCGGGACCTCAGCCTACGAGCAGTACTTC
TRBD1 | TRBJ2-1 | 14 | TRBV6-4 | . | CASSLTGSYNEQFF | TGTGCCAGCAGTTTGACAGGGTCCTACAATGAGCAGTTCTTC